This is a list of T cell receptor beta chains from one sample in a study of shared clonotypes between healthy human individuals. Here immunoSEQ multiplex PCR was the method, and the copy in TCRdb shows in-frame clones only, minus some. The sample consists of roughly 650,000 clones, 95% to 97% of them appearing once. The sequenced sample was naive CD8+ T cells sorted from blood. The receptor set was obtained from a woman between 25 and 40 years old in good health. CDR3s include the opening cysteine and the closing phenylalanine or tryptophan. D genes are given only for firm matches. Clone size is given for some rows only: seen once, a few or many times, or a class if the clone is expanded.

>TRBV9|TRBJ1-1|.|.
TGTGCCAGCAGCGTAGATCGTGGGGGAACTGAAGCTTTCTTT
CASSVDRGGTEAFF
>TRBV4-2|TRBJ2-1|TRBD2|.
TGTGCCAGCAGCCAAGGCGGGGAGGGCCGCTACAATGAGCAGTTCTTC
CASSQGGEGRYNEQFF
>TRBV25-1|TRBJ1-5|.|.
TGTGCCAGCAGTGAGGGCAGGAGGGGTAGCAATCAGCCCCAGCATTTT
CASSEGRRGSNQPQHF
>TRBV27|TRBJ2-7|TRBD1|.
TGTGCCAGCAGTCTCTACAGGGGGAACTCCTACGAGCAGTACTTC
CASSLYRGNSYEQYF
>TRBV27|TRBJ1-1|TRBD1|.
TGTGCCAGCAGTTTGACAGGGGGCCTCACTGAAGCTTTCTTT
CASSLTGGLTEAFF
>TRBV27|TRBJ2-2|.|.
TGTGCCAGCAGTTTATTGTACGCCGGGGAGCTGTTTTTT
CASSLLYAGELFF
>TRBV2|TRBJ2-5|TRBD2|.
TGTGCCAGCAGTGATTACCGGGGGGCCCAGTACTTC
CASSDYRGAQYF
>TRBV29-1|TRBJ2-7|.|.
TGCAGCGTTCTTGGGGAGTCGTACGAGCAGTACTTC
CSVLGESYEQYF
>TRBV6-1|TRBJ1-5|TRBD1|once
TGTGCCAGCAGTGACCCCACAGGGGCGGGCAATCAGCCCCAGCATTTT
CASSDPTGAGNQPQHF
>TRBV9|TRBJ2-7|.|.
TGTGCCAGCAGCGGCTCCTACGAGCAGTACTTC
CASSGSYEQYF
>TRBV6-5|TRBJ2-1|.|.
TGTGCCAGCAGTTACGGTGGGCCGGACGTCTACAATGAGCAGTTCTTC
CASSYGGPDVYNEQFF